This T cell receptor (beta chain) is drawn from a study of cytomegalovirus exposure and HLA in healthy donors. Findings and limits, study-wide: The study recorded 150 to 200 TCR beta chains that were cytomegalovirus-associated. CMV antigen specificity of a few CMV-associated chains was confirmed in vitro.

Primers: 60 Vbeta forward and 13 Jbeta reverse. In the authors' workflow: Tens of millions of unique TCR beta chains, roughly 12 million shared, were counted in a later analysis. TCRdb keeps only in-frame clones here, not all; method: immunoSEQ multiplex PCR. The V and J calls and clone size are taken from that table; D and trimming were inferred from the DNA. Of 180,000 or so clones in the sample, approximately 86% were seen once. On this clone itself: Its antigen is still unknown.

What was sequenced was PBMCs. The origin of this receptor is a woman younger than 45 in good health and CMV-seronegative.

CDR3 in amino acids: CASSPRSEAFNEKLFF. The CDR3 region has the DNA TGTGCCAGCAGCCCAAGAAGTGAGGCCTTTAATGAAAAACTGTTTTTT. This chain links TRBV9 with TRBJ1-4, with unresolved D. The germline V gene has CDR1 SGDLS and CDR2 YYNGEE. This CDR3 contains 16 residues. V lost 4 bases and J lost 4, with 17 bases in between.